This TCR beta chain was identified in a study of blood T cell repertoires in COVID-19. Study context: The United States, Italy and Spain supplied acute and convalescent COVID-19 samples. PBMCs, B-cell-depleted T cells, or T cells provided the cDNA or gDNA that made up the material.

This clone was detected only once. Trimming took 9 bases from V and 4 from J; bases not matched to a gene: 6. The CDR3 has 13 amino acids. Germline assignment: CDR1 LNHDA and CDR2 SQIVND (reference sequence). Profiled with immunoSEQ multiplex PCR; TCRdb holds only in-frame clones, not every one. The table includes approximately 180,000 clones, about 80% detected once. The sequenced sample consisted of peripheral blood. This TCR came from a woman in her seventies with acute or convalescent COVID-19. V gene TRBV19 combines with J gene TRBJ1-1, with 9 positions matching TRBD1. The CDR3 region is CASFLTGGTEAFF. The CDR3 DNA is TGTGCCAGCTTCTTGACAGGGGGCACTGAAGCTTTCTTT.